The clone carrying this TCR beta chain was observed many times. This record belongs to a study of T-cell reconstitution after alpha-beta-depleted transplantation in children. The authors prepared the TCRbeta library with unique molecular identifiers. TCRdb fed the PCR reads into MiXCR, producing one record per CDR3 protein. Among 250,000 or so distinct CDR3 sequences listed, approximately 8% were seen once. The sequences come from PBMCs, mostly from graft donor cells, collected 180 days after TCRalphabeta/CD19-depleted stem cell transplant. The clonotype was recovered from a male patient aged 10-17 years who had a stem cell transplant for acute lymphoblastic leukemia, so the T cells may come from the graft donor.

As DNA, the CDR3 is TGTGCCAGCCGTAGGGACAATCCCTACTTAATGAACACTGAAGCTTTCTTT. Amino acid sequence: CASRRDNPYLMNTEAFF. The genes are TRBV21-1 and TRBJ1-1; the listed D gene, TRBD1, was not tested against the DNA. TRBV21-1 is listed as a pseudogene. The CDR3 has 17 amino acids.